The 9 T cell receptor beta chains below come from one sample, sequenced in a study of blood T cell repertoires in COVID-19 (dated by TCRdb to 2020 to 2021). The library was produced with the immunoSEQ multiplex PCR assay. The source is immuneACCESS, and TCRdb retained only in-frame sequences with V and J called. Part of the clones is not carried over; for the studies checked, unresolved V genes explain less than half of this, and the remainder is unexplained. The sample profile shows 200,000 to 300,000 clones; 80% to 90% of them were found once. Approximately 2% of the sample belongs to the ten largest clones. Sequenced input: peripheral blood. These receptors all stem from a man aged 25 to 40 with active or convalescent COVID-19.

The chain employs TRBV2 and TRBJ1-6; 10 bases agree with TRBD1. The CDR3 has 13 residues. CDR1 is SNHLY, CDR2 FYNNEI, per germline. With V trimmed by 11 bases and J by 7 bases, 5 bases remained unmatched. CDR3 nucleotide sequence: TGTGCCGGGGGACAGGGGTGGAATTCACCCCTCCACTTT. Translated, it gives CAGGQGWNSPLHF.

The V call is TRBV18, the J call TRBJ1-5; D unclear. CDR1 is KGHSH, CDR2 LQKENI, per germline. The germline V and J ends were trimmed by 2 bases and 2 bases, with 10 bases remaining between them. The CDR3 extends over 15 amino acids. The CDR3 is CASSPGRRGNQPQHF. In DNA form, the CDR3 reads TGTGCCAGCTCACCAGGCAGGCGGGGCAATCAGCCCCAGCATTTT.

The rearrangement links TRBV4-3 to TRBJ1-1, with 10 bases that match TRBD1. V dropped 2 bases and J dropped 8; count of bases not matched to a gene: 8. From germline, CDR1 is LGHNA and CDR2 YSLEER. CDR3 length: 15 residues. For the CDR3, the DNA is TGCGCCAGCAGCCAATTCAGACAGGGGGCGTCGGAAGCTTTCTTT. It codes for CASSQFRQGASEAFF.

This clone was seen a single time. V and J are TRBV7-2 and TRBJ1-2, with TRBD1 matching 9 bases. After removal of 4 bases from V and 6 bases from J, the junction contained 9 bases not matched to a gene. CDR3 size: 15 residues. Germline values: CDR1 SGHTA, CDR2 FQGNSA. CDR3 bases: TGTGCCAGCAGCTCTACAGGGGGCAGTAGTCATGGCTACACCTTC. Its translation is CASSSTGGSSHGYTF. Combining the CDR3 with reference TRBV7-2 and TRBJ1-2 gives the whole variable domain GAGVSQSPSNKVTEKGKDVELRCDPISGHTALYWYRQSLGQGLEFLIYFQGNSAPDKSGLPSDRFSAERTGGSVSTLTIQRTQQEDSAVYLCASSSTGGSSHGYTFGSGTRLTVV.

This chain uses TRBV9 with TRBJ1-3; D is unresolved. Per germline, CDR1 SGDLS and CDR2 YYNGEE. The V and J ends lost 4 bases and 0 bases respectively, with 8 bases between them. The CDR3 is made up of 14 amino acids. DNA for the CDR3: TGTGCCAGCAGCCCAACTGTCTCTGGAAACACCATATATTTT. Amino acids: CASSPTVSGNTIYF. Based on the CDR3 plus reference TRBV9 and TRBJ1-3, the full variable domain is DSGVTQTPKHLITATGQRVTLRCSPRSGDLSVYWYQQSLDQGLQFLIQYYNGEERAKGNILERFSAQQFPDLHSELNLSSLELGDSALYFCASSPTVSGNTIYFGEGSWLTVV.

The chain uses TRBV4-1 and TRBJ2-7; 10 bases match TRBD2. The CDR3 length is 15 residues. Losses at the gene ends were 3 bases for V and 0 bases for J; bases not matched to a gene: 2. Germline values: CDR1 MGHRA, CDR2 YSYEKL. CDR3 DNA sequence: TGCGCCAGCAGCCACACTAGCGGGACCTCCTACGAGCAGTACTTC. This gives the protein CASSHTSGTSYEQYF.

The chain is built from TRBV5-1 and TRBJ1-1; 11 bases are a match to TRBD1. CDR1 is SGHRS, CDR2 YFSETQ, per germline. The CDR3 loop spans 16 amino acids. The junction had 6 bases not matched to a gene; V was cut back by 4 bases and J by 1 base. CDR3 DNA sequence: TGCGCCAGCAGCGCATGGACAGGGGGCAAGAACACTGAAGCTTTCTTT. This encodes CASSAWTGGKNTEAFF.

The V call is TRBV27, the J call TRBJ1-6; D is perhaps TRBD1 (5 bases). Looked up from germline, CDR1 is MNHEY and CDR2 is SMNVEV (reference sequence). V lost 7 bases and J lost 8, with 12 bases in between. The CDR3 runs 13 residues. The CDR3 here is CASKVGRDSPLHF. Written as DNA, the CDR3 is TGTGCCAGCAAGGTAGGCAGGGATTCACCCCTCCACTTT.

This rearrangement joins TRBV6-1 to TRBJ2-3; 12 positions match TRBD2. This CDR3 region has 17 residues. Unmatched junction bases numbered 6, after V lost 3 bases and J lost 2 bases. Germline CDR1 and CDR2: MNHNS and SASEGT. Here the CDR3 reads CASSDLLAGGVTDTQYF. CDR3 nucleotides: TGTGCCAGCAGTGATTTACTAGCGGGGGGAGTCACAGATACGCAGTATTTT.